Each of the 16 T cell receptor beta chains below was sequenced from the same sample in a study of cytomegalovirus exposure and HLA in healthy donors (dated by TCRdb to 2016 to 2017). The library was prepared using the immunoSEQ multiplex PCR assay. Entries here come from immuneACCESS through TCRdb and include only in-frame sequences with V and J called. Some clones fail to appear in such tables; in the studies checked, an unresolved V gene covers under half of the shortfall, and the cause of the remainder is unknown. Counted in this sample were 240,000 or so clones; 70% to 90% of them appeared once. The top ten clones comprise about 1.2% of the sample. The sequencing sample was made of PBMCs. Every receptor here comes from a woman younger than 45 in good health and CMV-seropositive.

The rearrangement uses TRBV2 and TRBJ2-1; D possibly corresponds to TRBD2 (6 bases). Trimming left V 5 bases short and J 2 bases short, with 13 bases between. The V gene's germline CDR1 is SNHLY and CDR2 FYNNEI. The CDR3 extends over 15 amino acids. In DNA form, the CDR3 reads TGTGCCAGCAGTCTTGGGACTGAGCCCTACAATGAGCAGTTCTTC. It translates to CASSLGTEPYNEQFF.

The chain recombines TRBV4-2 with TRBJ2-5; 13 nucleotides match TRBD2. The CDR3 length is 21 residues. Germline V gene lookup returns CDR1 LGHNA and CDR2 YNFKEQ. Germline trimming cut 0 bases from V and 4 bases from J; bases unmatched to any gene: 17. CDR3 in amino acids: CASSQDRRLGLAGVPGETQYF. CDR3 coding DNA: TGTGCCAGCAGCCAAGATCGGAGACTCGGACTAGCGGGAGTACCGGGAGAGACCCAGTACTTC.

V usage is TRBV18 and J usage is TRBJ2-1; 8 bases are shared with TRBD1. This CDR3 has 14 amino acids. Germline trimming cut 4 bases from V and 5 bases from J; bases unmatched to any gene: 4. Germline V gives CDR1 KGHSH, CDR2 LQKENI. CDR3 nucleotides: TGTGCCAGCTCACGACAGGGGATCAACAATGAGCAGTTCTTC. Translation: CASSRQGINNEQFF. Full variable domain (outside the CDR3, taken from reference TRBV18 and TRBJ2-1): NAGVMQNPRHLVRRRGQEARLRCSPMKGHSHVYWYRQLPEEGLKFMVYLQKENIIDESGMPKERFSAEFPKEGPSILRIQQVVRGDSAAYFCASSRQGINNEQFFGPGTRLTVL.

The chain couples TRBV30 to TRBJ2-1; tentative D call: TRBD2 (6 bases). V lost 5 bases, J lost 0 bases, and 11 bases lay in between. The CDR3 is 14 amino acids. Germline V gene data show CDR1 as GTSNPN and CDR2 as SVGIG (reference sequence). This CDR3 is CAWEVGSSYNEQFF. In DNA, the CDR3 is TGTGCCTGGGAAGTCGGGAGCTCCTACAATGAGCAGTTCTTC. The full variable domain, its missing parts supplied by reference TRBV30 and TRBJ2-1, is SQTIHQWPATLVQPVGSPLSLECTVEGTSNPNLYWYRQAAGRGLQLLFYSVGIGQISSEVPQNLSASRPQDRQFILSSKKLLLSDSGFYLCAWEVGSSYNEQFFGPGTRLTVL.

This clone came up a few times. This rearrangement joins TRBV5-4 to TRBJ2-7, with 8 bases that match TRBD2. Trimming removed 0 bases from V and 5 bases from J; junction bases left unmatched: 7. The CDR3 is made up of 15 amino acids. The germline CDR1 and CDR2 sequences are SGHNT and YYREEE (reference sequence). Written as DNA, the CDR3 is TGTGCCAGCAGCTTGGCCGGGAGGGCCCCAGACGAGCAGTACTTC. Protein: CASSLAGRAPDEQYF.

The chain combines TRBV7-6 with TRBJ1-2; TRBD1 might be the D (6 bases). The CDR3 length is 17 residues. Germline V gene sequence: CDR1 SGHVS, CDR2 FNYEAQ. The V end was cut by 5 bases, the J end by 1 base, with 20 bases between. This CDR3 reads CASSPGVGGGVNYGYTF. In DNA form, the CDR3 reads TGTGCCAGCAGCCCCGGGGTTGGTGGGGGCGTTAACTATGGCTACACCTTC. The variable domain in full, completed from reference TRBV7-6 and TRBJ1-2, reads GAGVSQSPRYKVTKRGQDVALRCDPISGHVSLYWYRQALGQGPEFLTYFNYEAQQDKSGLPNDRFSAERPEGSISTLTIQRTEQRDSAMYRCASSPGVGGGVNYGYTFGSGTRLTVV.

V gene TRBV5-1 combines with J gene TRBJ2-3; D may be TRBD2 (5 bases). The CDR3 contains 16 residues. Looked up from germline, CDR1 is SGHRS and CDR2 is YFSETQ. V dropped 4 bases and J dropped 0 bases, with 15 bases sitting between them. The CDR3 DNA reads as TGCGCCAGCAGCCGTGGAGTAGCGAGGAGCACAGATACGCAGTATTTT. It encodes CASSRGVARSTDTQYF.

This clone has just one count. The chain links TRBV5-1 to TRBJ1-1, with 8 bases matching TRBD1. There are 12 residues in the CDR3. The germline V gene encodes CDR1 SGHRS and CDR2 YFSETQ. The V gene end was trimmed by 4 bases and the J gene end by 8 bases; junction bases not matched to a gene: 4. The CDR3 here is CASSRTGQEAFF. The CDR3 region has the DNA TGCGCCAGCAGCCGGACAGGGCAGGAAGCTTTCTTT.

The chain employs TRBV5-1 and TRBJ1-2, with D tentatively TRBD1 (6 bases). The CDR3 contains 13 residues. V was shortened by 6 bases and J by 6 bases, with 15 bases between the two germline ends. Germline V CDR1 and CDR2: SGHRS, YFSETQ. The CDR3 DNA sequence: TGCGCCAGCACCTTACAGGGACGGGATGGCTACACCTTC. Translated, it gives CASTLQGRDGYTF.

The V call is TRBV2, the J call TRBJ2-2; 8 bases fit TRBD2. J gave up 4 bases and V 6 bases, and 4 bases lay outside the gene matches. Germline CDR1 reads SNHLY; CDR2 reads FYNNEI. This CDR3 contains 14 residues. CDR3 amino acids: CASRIAGGTGELFF. The CDR3 nucleotides read TGTGCCAGCAGAATTGCGGGAGGCACCGGGGAGCTGTTTTTT.

This chain uses TRBV9 with TRBJ1-5; perhaps TRBD1 as D (5 bases). The CDR3 extends over 13 amino acids. CDR1 is SGDLS, CDR2 YYNGEE, per germline. The V gene lost 0 bases and the J gene lost 5 bases, with 6 bases spanning the gap. The CDR3 region has the DNA TGTGCCAGCAGCGTAGAGGGGCATCAGCCCCAGCATTTT. This encodes CASSVEGHQPQHF. The complete variable domain, with remaining parts taken from reference TRBV9 and TRBJ1-5, reads DSGVTQTPKHLITATGQRVTLRCSPRSGDLSVYWYQQSLDQGLQFLIQYYNGEERAKGNILERFSAQQFPDLHSELNLSSLELGDSALYFCASSVEGHQPQHFGDGTRLSIL.

This sequence joins TRBV5-6 and TRBJ2-1; weak D call: TRBD2 (6 bases). The CDR3 loop spans 16 amino acids. Germline CDR1 is SGHDT and CDR2 is YYEEEE. The ends were cut back, 0 bases at V and 8 bases at J, with 18 bases in the middle. CDR3 sequence (DNA): TGTGCCAGCAGCTTGGCCTATGATTTCTCGGGGGATGAGCAGTTCTTC. Translating gives CASSLAYDFSGDEQFF.

This clone was seen at least ten times. The J gene is TRBJ2-2, the V gene TRBV19, with D possibly TRBD1 on 5 matching bases. V lost 5 bases, J lost 6 bases, and 16 bases lay in between. CDR3 length equals 15 residues. CDR1 is LNHDA, CDR2 SQIVND, per germline (reference sequence). The chain's CDR3 is CASSLYHDSSGELFF. The CDR3 bases are TGTGCCAGTAGTCTTTACCATGACAGCTCCGGGGAGCTGTTTTTT.

This rearrangement joins TRBV10-2 to TRBJ1-5; possibly TRBD1 for D (6 bases). The CDR3 totals 13 residues. V lost 8 bases and J 2 bases, leaving 10 bases between the germline ends. CDR1 and CDR2 from the germline V gene are WSHSY and SAAADI. The CDR3 DNA reads as TGCGCCAGCGGAGAGGGGGGCAATCAGCCCCAGCATTTT. As protein: CASGEGGNQPQHF.

V and J are TRBV5-8 and TRBJ2-7, with a weak D call TRBD2 (6 bases). The CDR3 covers 18 residues. CDR1 is SGHTS and CDR2 is YDEGEE in the germline V gene. The V end was cut by 1 base, the J end by 1 base, with 21 bases between. The CDR3 DNA reads as TGTGCCAGCAGCTTGCTACCGGGTGGTGCGGGACCATCCTACGAGCAGTACTTC. Amino acid sequence: CASSLLPGGAGPSYEQYF.

The table lists this clone with a count of one. This sequence joins TRBV30 and TRBJ1-1; the D gene is possibly TRBD1 (6 bases). Trimming took 0 bases from V and 7 from J, leaving 12 bases between them. Germline V CDR1 and CDR2: GTSNPN, SVGIG (reference sequence). This CDR3 spans 13 amino acids. The chain's CDR3 is CAWSVWDTNEAFF. For the CDR3, the DNA is TGTGCCTGGAGTGTATGGGACACCAATGAAGCTTTCTTT.